The sequence of this T cell receptor (beta chain) was determined in a study of cytomegalovirus exposure and HLA in healthy donors. Study outcomes and limitations: A few of the chains that were CMV-associated were confirmed in vitro to be specific for CMV antigens.

Remarks on this clone: No antigen is known for it.

The CDR3 consists of 16 residues. CDR1 LNHDA and CDR2 SQIVND come from the germline V gene (reference sequence). V was clipped by 6 bases and J by 5 bases, with 20 bases between them. PCR employed 60 Vbeta and 13 Jbeta primers. TCRdb's copy holds only in-frame clones and misses some; the assay was immunoSEQ multiplex PCR. The sample lists about 160,000 clones, 80% to 85% occurring once. This receptor was obtained from a boy younger than 10 in good health and CMV-seronegative. Specimen: PBMCs. The rearrangement uses TRBV19 and TRBJ2-1; the D gene is possibly TRBD2 (6 bases). As DNA, the CDR3 is TGTGCCAGTAGCGAGACATTCGGGACTTACCACAATGAGCAGTTCTTC. The encoded protein is CASSETFGTYHNEQFF. Combining the CDR3 with reference TRBV19 and TRBJ2-1 gives the whole variable domain DGGITQSPKYLFRKEGQNVTLSCEQNLNHDAMYWYRQDPGQGLRLIYYSQIVNDFQKGDIAEGYSVSREKKESFPLTVTSAQKNPTAFYLCASSETFGTYHNEQFFGPGTRLTVL.